A selection of T cell receptor beta chains follows, all from one sample in a study of regulatory T cells in long-lasting Graves disease. A single record per CDR3 protein comes from TCRdb applying MiXCR to the multiplex PCR reads. This table has 400,000 to 500,000 distinct CDR3 sequences, about a sixth appearing once. The sample was also reused in another study, on T cells in Graves' hyperthyroidism and ophthalmopathy.

Sample: peripheral blood mononuclear cells (PBMCs), taken at new diagnosis, from a patient treated with antithyroid drugs. These receptors were collected from a woman aged 18-29 years with Graves disease. Each CDR3 is given with its conserved first and last residue. A D gene is named only where the DNA matches it firmly. Only part of the rows carry a size: once, few, many, or a class if the clone is expanded.

D,J,size,V,CDR3,DNA
.,TRBJ2-3,many,TRBV7-2,CASSLVPSIFGDTQYF,TGTGCCAGCAGCTTAGTTCCGTCTATCTTCGGAGATACGCAGTATTTT
.,TRBJ1-1,many,TRBV28,CASRPGGGHNTEAFF,TGTGCCAGCAGACCTGGGGGGGGGCATAACACTGAAGCTTTCTTT
TRBD1,TRBJ2-1,few,TRBV10-3,CAISERQGAYNEQFF,TGTGCCATCAGTGAACGACAGGGGGCTTACAATGAGCAGTTCTTC
TRBD1,TRBJ2-4,few,TRBV11-2,CASSANDRENIQYF,TGTGCCAGCAGCGCCAATGACAGGGAAAACATTCAGTACTTC
.,TRBJ2-1,many,TRBV6-1,CASSEDGTNNEQFF,TGTGCCAGCAGTGAAGATGGGACCAACAATGAGCAGTTCTTC
TRBD1,TRBJ1-5,many,TRBV11-2,CASSSGLGTEFNQPQHF,TGTGCCAGCAGCTCAGGCCTAGGGACAGAGTTTAATCAGCCCCAGCATTTT
.,TRBJ2-7,.,TRBV27,CASSFSGKRSYEQYF,TGTGCCAGCAGTTTTTCAGGGAAAAGGTCCTACGAGCAGTACTTC
.,TRBJ1-4,.,TRBV20-1,CSVRRGATNEKLFF,TGCAGTGTGAGGAGGGGGGCAACTAATGAAAAACTGTTTTTT
.,TRBJ2-1,many,TRBV28,CASTHKRTAYNEQFF,TGTGCCAGCACCCACAAGAGGACAGCCTACAATGAGCAGTTCTTC
TRBD2,TRBJ2-3,.,TRBV11-3,CASSFSPSGKLTDTQYF,TGTGCCAGCAGTTTTTCTCCGAGCGGGAAGCTCACAGATACGCAGTATTTT
.,TRBJ2-2,many,TRBV6-2/TRBV6-3,CASSYDTNTGELFF,TGTGCCAGCAGTTACGACACGAACACCGGGGAGCTGTTTTTT
TRBD1,TRBJ2-7,few,TRBV20-1,CSAGDRTGDSGQYF,TGCAGTGCTGGCGATAGGACAGGTGACTCCGGGCAGTACTTC
TRBD1,TRBJ2-2,.,TRBV6-1,CASRGQTNTGELFF,TGTGCCAGCAGGGGACAGACGAACACCGGGGAGCTGTTTTTT
.,TRBJ2-4,many,TRBV28,CASSSTTGGDIQYF,TGTGCCAGCAGTTCTACTACTGGGGGTGACATTCAGTACTTC
TRBD2,TRBJ2-4,.,TRBV30,CAWTPLSSGTSGKNIQYF,TGTGCCTGGACCCCCCTCTCATCCGGGACTAGCGGAAAAAACATTCAGTACTTC
TRBD1,TRBJ1-1,.,TRBV5-1,CASSLAGTGSLNTEAFF,TGCGCCAGCAGCTTGGCCGGGACAGGGTCTTTGAACACTGAAGCTTTCTTT
.,TRBJ2-3,.,TRBV9,CANSPQPRGQRRPSTDTQYF,TGTGCCAACAGCCCACAGCCCCGAGGGCAGCGGCGTCCTAGCACAGATACGCAGTATTTT
TRBD1,TRBJ2-2,many,TRBV27,CASSSRGQRGELFF,TGTGCCAGCAGTTCCAGGGGGCAGAGAGGGGAGCTGTTTTTT
.,TRBJ2-1,.,TRBV3-1,CASSQLEVGRLTGKFF,TGTGCCAGCAGCCAACTAGAAGTAGGGCGGCTAACAGGGAAGTTCTTC
.,TRBJ2-7,many,TRBV13,CASSTGTLGTYEQYF,TGTGCCAGCAGCACAGGGACGTTGGGGACCTACGAGCAGTACTTC
.,TRBJ2-2,many,TRBV7-9,CASSSPGGTGELFF,TGTGCCAGCAGCTCCCCAGGAGGGACCGGGGAGCTGTTTTTT
.,TRBJ2-3,.,TRBV5-5,CASSLERETDTQYF,TGTGCCAGCAGCTTGGAACGGGAGACAGATACGCAGTATTTT
.,TRBJ2-1,.,TRBV11-2,CASSLDDAYEQFF,TGTGCCAGCAGCTTAGACGACGCCTATGAGCAGTTCTTC
.,TRBJ2-5,few,TRBV3-1,CATTNLPGVETQYF,TGTGCCACTACAAACCTGCCGGGGGTAGAGACCCAGTACTTC
TRBD2,TRBJ2-7,.,TRBV12-3/TRBV12-4,CASSRGGFYEQYF,TGTGCCAGCAGCCGGGGGGGATTCTACGAGCAGTACTTC
.,TRBJ2-1,many,TRBV29-1,CSVRSYNEQFF,TGCAGCGTAAGGTCCTACAATGAGCAGTTCTTC
.,TRBJ1-1,many,TRBV28,CASSPARREAFF,TGTGCCAGCAGTCCGGCCCGACGGGAAGCTTTCTTT
TRBD2,TRBJ2-1,few,TRBV12-3/TRBV12-4,CASSWGLAGVNEQFF,TGTGCCAGCAGTTGGGGACTAGCGGGAGTAAATGAGCAGTTCTTC
TRBD2,TRBJ2-1,.,TRBV24-1,CATSERTSGRPNEQFF,TGTGCCACCAGTGAAAGGACTAGCGGTCGCCCCAATGAGCAGTTCTTC
TRBD2,TRBJ2-1,.,TRBV11-2,CASSLTSGSVYNEQFF,TGTGCCAGCAGCCTTACTAGCGGGAGCGTTTATAATGAGCAGTTCTTC
.,TRBJ2-4,few,TRBV12-3/TRBV12-4,CASSWDVNIQYF,TGTGCCAGCAGTTGGGACGTAAACATTCAGTACTTC
.,TRBJ2-2,.,TRBV27,CASSSRTLLNTGELFF,TGTGCCAGCAGTTCCCGGACCCTCCTTAACACCGGGGAGCTGTTTTTT
.,TRBJ1-5,many,TRBV19,CASSDRLYQPQHF,TGTGCCAGTTCGGACAGACTCTATCAGCCCCAGCATTTT
.,TRBJ1-6,many,TRBV18,CASSRDTNSPLHF,TGTGCCAGCTCCCGGGACACCAATTCACCCCTCCACTTT
.,TRBJ2-7,many,TRBV18,CASSPDVGSYEQYF,TGTGCCAGCTCACCAGACGTGGGGTCCTACGAGCAGTACTTC
TRBD1,TRBJ2-4,many,TRBV3-1,CASSQQGANIQYF,TGTGCCAGCAGCCAGCAGGGGGCGAACATTCAGTACTTC
.,TRBJ1-1,.,TRBV10-3,CATGGNTEAFF,TGTGCCACCGGGGGGAACACTGAAGCTTTCTTT
.,TRBJ1-1,many,TRBV27,CASSFTETNTEAFF,TGTGCCAGCAGTTTTACAGAAACGAACACTGAAGCTTTCTTT
.,TRBJ2-5,few,TRBV15,CATSSNIAAQETQYF,TGTGCCACCAGCAGCAATATAGCGGCCCAAGAGACCCAGTACTTC
.,TRBJ1-6,.,TRBV5-1,CASKVQDNSPLHF,TGCGCCAGCAAAGTACAGGATAATTCACCCCTCCACTTT
.,TRBJ1-6,.,TRBV7-3,CASSFGTDHSPLHF,TGTGCCAGCAGCTTCGGGACGGATCATTCACCCCTCCACTTT
.,TRBJ2-7,many,TRBV7-2,CASNLQGGNYEQYF,TGTGCCAGCAACCTACAGGGGGGGAACTACGAGCAGTACTTC
TRBD1,TRBJ2-2,.,TRBV4-1,CASSRPGSGQGGTGELFF,TGCGCCAGCAGCCGACCCGGATCGGGACAGGGGGGAACCGGGGAGCTGTTTTTT
TRBD2,TRBJ2-7,few,TRBV13,CASSPKGLPYEQYF,TGTGCCAGCAGCCCCAAGGGACTACCCTACGAGCAGTACTTC
TRBD2,TRBJ2-1,.,TRBV24-1,CATSDASSGSIHEQFF,TGTGCCACCAGTGATGCTTCTAGCGGGAGTATCCATGAGCAGTTCTTC
TRBD1,TRBJ1-2,many,TRBV7-2,CASSLDSSTGGADGYTF,TGTGCCAGCAGCTTAGATTCATCGACAGGGGGCGCGGATGGCTACACCTTC
TRBD1,TRBJ2-7,many,TRBV5-1,CASSLKRDRGDEQYF,TGCGCCAGCAGCTTGAAACGGGACAGGGGGGACGAGCAGTACTTC
.,TRBJ1-5,many,TRBV20-1,CSARMGGQGRQPQHF,TGCAGTGCTAGAATGGGGGGGCAGGGGCGTCAGCCCCAGCATTTT
.,TRBJ2-5,few,TRBV6-1,CASSQSFGGHQETQYF,TGTGCCAGCAGCCAAAGCTTTGGGGGCCACCAAGAGACCCAGTACTTC
TRBD2,TRBJ2-7,.,TRBV27,CASSLLGLAGAEQYF,TGTGCCAGCAGTTTATTAGGACTAGCGGGAGCCGAGCAGTACTTC
TRBD2,TRBJ2-1,many,TRBV5-1,CASPKRTSGFPYNEQFF,TGCGCCAGCCCCAAAAGGACTAGCGGTTTTCCCTACAATGAGCAGTTCTTC
.,TRBJ2-2,once,TRBV20-1,CSARRANTGELFF,TGCAGTGCTAGACGAGCGAACACCGGGGAGCTGTTTTTT
.,TRBJ1-1,many,TRBV7-9,CASTLRVLNTEAFF,TGTGCCAGCACCCTCCGGGTCTTGAACACTGAAGCTTTCTTT
TRBD2,TRBJ2-5,many,TRBV28,CASSSGLAGETQYF,TGTGCCAGCAGTTCCGGACTAGCGGGTGAGACCCAGTACTTC
.,TRBJ2-3,many,TRBV7-8,CASPPTSASTDTQYF,TGTGCCAGCCCCCCGACTAGTGCTAGCACAGATACGCAGTATTTT
TRBD2,TRBJ2-7,.,TRBV5-4,CASSQEAGGPMVEQYF,TGTGCCAGCAGCCAGGAAGCGGGAGGGCCTATGGTTGAGCAGTACTTC
TRBD2,TRBJ2-7,.,TRBV29-1,CSVWVTSGYSYEQYF,TGCAGCGTTTGGGTGACTAGCGGATACTCCTACGAGCAGTACTTC